The rows below give T cell receptor beta chains drawn from one sample of a study of T-cell reconstitution after alpha-beta-depleted transplantation in children. TCRdb re-called the PCR reads through MiXCR, storing one row per CDR3 protein. The table shows some 120,000 distinct CDR3 sequences, with around 9.8% occurring only once. Sample: PBMCs, mostly from graft donor cells, taken 180 days after TCRalphabeta/CD19-depleted stem cell transplant. The receptors come from a girl in the first two years of life who had a stem cell transplant for combined immunodeficiency, so the T cells may come from the graft donor. CDR3s include the opening cysteine and the closing phenylalanine or tryptophan. The D gene is left open where the match is weak. The listing skips clone size in some rows; elsewhere it reads once, few, many or a size class.

J: TRBJ1-1; V: TRBV5-1; size: .; D: .; DNA: TGCGCCAGCAGCTTGTCCCTAACGTCTGAAGCTTTCTTT; CDR3: CASSLSLTSEAFF
J: TRBJ1-6; V: TRBV6-1; size: .; D: .; DNA: TGTGCCAGCACCCTACAGGCCTCCTATAATTCACCCCTCCACTTT; CDR3: CASTLQASYNSPLHF
J: TRBJ2-7; V: TRBV5-1; size: .; D: .; DNA: TGCGCCAGCAGTACATCCGGCTACGAGCAGTACTTC; CDR3: CASSTSGYEQYF
J: TRBJ1-1; V: TRBV6-2/TRBV6-3; size: .; D: .; DNA: TGTGCCAGCAGTTACTCGGGACAAGTGAACACTGAAGCTTTCTTT; CDR3: CASSYSGQVNTEAFF
J: TRBJ2-2; V: TRBV7-2; size: many; D: .; DNA: TGTGCCAGCAGCTTAAGGGGGGGGCAGGGATATAACACCGGGGAGCTGTTTTTT; CDR3: CASSLRGGQGYNTGELFF
J: TRBJ2-2; V: TRBV7-2; size: .; D: TRBD1; DNA: TGTGCCAGCAGCTTGGCGGGACAGGGGGCGCCGAGGACCGGGGAGCTGTTTTTT; CDR3: CASSLAGQGAPRTGELFF
J: TRBJ2-2; V: TRBV20-1; size: few; D: .; DNA: TGCAGTGCCCCCCTAAGATCCACCGGGGAGCTGTTTTTT; CDR3: CSAPLRSTGELFF
J: TRBJ1-2; V: TRBV5-1; size: few; D: TRBD1; DNA: TGCGCCAGCAGCCCTCAGGGGGCGTGGGGCTACACCTTC; CDR3: CASSPQGAWGYTF
J: TRBJ1-2; V: TRBV12-3/TRBV12-4; size: few; D: .; DNA: TGTGCCAGCAGTCCAGGGACCAGGGGACGCTACACCTTC; CDR3: CASSPGTRGRYTF
J: TRBJ2-7; V: TRBV30; size: .; D: .; DNA: TGTGCCTGGATAGGGTCCAGCTCCTACGAGCAGTACTTC; CDR3: CAWIGSSSYEQYF
J: TRBJ2-3; V: TRBV20-1; size: few; D: TRBD2; DNA: TGCAGTGCCTTACGACTAGCGGCCACAGATACGCAGTATTTT; CDR3: CSALRLAATDTQYF